This entry describes one TCR beta chain. This sample was taken from a study of PD-L1 blockade in urothelial cancer. Study details: Most patients, twenty-five of 29, were males with bladder-origin cancer. Blood yielded a median of around 140,000 T cells per sample.

Assay used: immunoSEQ multiplex PCR; TCRdb lists only in-frame clones, some missing. The sample carries 85,000 to 90,000 clones, roughly 90% recorded once. V shed 2 bases and J shed 5 bases, with 12 bases lying between them. The CDR3 has 14 amino acids. CDR1 LNHDA and CDR2 SQIVND come from the germline V gene (reference sequence). Stated time point: pretreatment peripheral blood. Patients were living with locally advanced or metastatic urothelial carcinoma. Patients each gave 1 to 8 samples, pretreatment and on-treatment. V usage is TRBV19 and J usage is TRBJ1-1; D gene ambiguous. The sequence derives from a woman of 80 years or more with urothelial cancer. Sample: PBMCs, taken around atezolizumab (anti-PD-L1) treatment. This chain's CDR3 is CASSIHLATTEAFF. CDR3 in DNA: TGTGCCAGTAGTATACACCTGGCGACTACTGAAGCTTTCTTT.